The entry below gives a single TCR beta chain sequence along with its context. These data come from a study of blood T cell repertoires in COVID-19. Trimming cost V 2 bases and J 0 bases, with 14 bases left between them. The germline gives CDR1 LNHDA, CDR2 SQIVND (reference sequence). The CDR3 length is 17 residues. Authors' data handling: For nucleated cells, counts were estimated from reference gene primer amplification. The repertoire was sequenced with immunoSEQ multiplex PCR; TCRdb's copy has only in-frame clones and lacks some. That table supplies the V and J calls and clone size; D and trimming were determined from the DNA. The table includes tens of thousands of clones, around 75% detected once.

The origin of this receptor is a human donor in a cohort sampled during active COVID-19. Material: peripheral blood. The rearrangement joins TRBV19 to TRBJ1-3, with D possibly TRBD1 on 6 matching bases. CDR3 in amino acids: CASSIRTELFSGNTIYF. CDR3 bases: TGTGCCAGTAGTATACGGACAGAACTATTCTCTGGAAACACCATATATTTT. Complete variable domain (other parts from reference TRBV19 and TRBJ1-3): DGGITQSPKYLFRKEGQNVTLSCEQNLNHDAMYWYRQDPGQGLRLIYYSQIVNDFQKGDIAEGYSVSREKKESFPLTVTSAQKNPTAFYLCASSIRTELFSGNTIYFGEGSWLTVV.